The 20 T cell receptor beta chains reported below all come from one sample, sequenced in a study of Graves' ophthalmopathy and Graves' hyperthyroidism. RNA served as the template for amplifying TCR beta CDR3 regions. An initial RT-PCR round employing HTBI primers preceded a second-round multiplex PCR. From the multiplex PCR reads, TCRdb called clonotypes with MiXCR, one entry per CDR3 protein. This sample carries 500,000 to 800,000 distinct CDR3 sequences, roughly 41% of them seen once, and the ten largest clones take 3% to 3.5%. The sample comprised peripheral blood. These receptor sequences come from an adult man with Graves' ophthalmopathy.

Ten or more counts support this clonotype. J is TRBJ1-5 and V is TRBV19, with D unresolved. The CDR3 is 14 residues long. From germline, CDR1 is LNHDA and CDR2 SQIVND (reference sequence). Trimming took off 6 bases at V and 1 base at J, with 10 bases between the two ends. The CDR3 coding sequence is TGTGCCAGTAGACAGATATACAGCAATCAGCCCCAGCATTTT. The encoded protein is CASRQIYSNQPQHF.

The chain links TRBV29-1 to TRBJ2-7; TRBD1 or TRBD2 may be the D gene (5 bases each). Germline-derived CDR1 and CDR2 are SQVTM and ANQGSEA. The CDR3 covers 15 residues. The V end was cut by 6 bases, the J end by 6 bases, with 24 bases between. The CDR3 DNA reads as TGCAGCGTAGAGGGGCGGACCGGGGAGCATTCCGAGCAGTACTTC. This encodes CSVEGRTGEHSEQYF.

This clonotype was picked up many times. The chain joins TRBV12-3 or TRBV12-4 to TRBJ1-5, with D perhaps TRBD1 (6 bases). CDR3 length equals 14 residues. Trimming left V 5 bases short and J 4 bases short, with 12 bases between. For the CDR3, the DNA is TGTGCCAGCAGTGGACAGACTACTAATCAGCCCCAGCATTTT. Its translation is CASSGQTTNQPQHF.

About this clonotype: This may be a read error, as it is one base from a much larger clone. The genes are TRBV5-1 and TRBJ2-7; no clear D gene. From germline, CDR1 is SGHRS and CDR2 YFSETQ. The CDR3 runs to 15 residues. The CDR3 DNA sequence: TGCGCCATCAGCGTGACCTTCCTTTCATCCTACGAGCAGTACTTC. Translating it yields CAISVTFLSSYEQYF.

The CDR3 region has the DNA TGCAGTGCTAACCGACTAGCGGGGGGCCTCACAGATACGCAGTATTTT. It codes for CSANRLAGGLTDTQYF. The chain links TRBV20-1 to TRBJ2-3, with 13 bases aligning to TRBD2. The germline CDR1 and CDR2 sequences are DFQATT and SNEGSKA (reference sequence). The J segment lost 2 bases and the V segment lost 4 bases, leaving 6 bases of the junction unmatched. The CDR3 runs to 16 residues.

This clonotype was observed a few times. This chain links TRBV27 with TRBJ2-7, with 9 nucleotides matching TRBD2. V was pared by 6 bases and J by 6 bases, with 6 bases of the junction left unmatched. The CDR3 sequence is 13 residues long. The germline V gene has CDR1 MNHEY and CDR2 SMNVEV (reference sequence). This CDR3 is CASRGLADLEQYF. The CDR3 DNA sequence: TGTGCCAGCAGGGGACTAGCAGATCTCGAGCAGTACTTC.

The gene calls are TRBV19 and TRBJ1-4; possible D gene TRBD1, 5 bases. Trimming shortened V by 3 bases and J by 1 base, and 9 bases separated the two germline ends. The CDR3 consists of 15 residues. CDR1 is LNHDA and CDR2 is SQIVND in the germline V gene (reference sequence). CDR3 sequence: CASSIRGGTNEKLFF. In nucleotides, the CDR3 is TGTGCCAGTAGTATTAGGGGCGGAACTAATGAAAAACTGTTTTTT.

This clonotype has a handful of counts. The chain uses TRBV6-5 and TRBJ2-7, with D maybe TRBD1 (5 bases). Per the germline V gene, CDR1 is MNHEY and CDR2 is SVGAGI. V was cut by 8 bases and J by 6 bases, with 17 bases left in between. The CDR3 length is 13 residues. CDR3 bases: TGTGCCAGCGGTGGGGCTAGGCCCCGCGAGCAGTACTTC. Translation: CASGGARPREQYF.

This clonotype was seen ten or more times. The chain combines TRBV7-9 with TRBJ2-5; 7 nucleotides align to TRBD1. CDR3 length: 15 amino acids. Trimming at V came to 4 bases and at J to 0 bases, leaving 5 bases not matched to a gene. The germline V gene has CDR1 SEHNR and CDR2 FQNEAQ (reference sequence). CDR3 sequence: CASSSYQGDQETQYF. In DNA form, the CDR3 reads TGTGCCAGCAGCTCCTACCAGGGGGACCAAGAGACCCAGTACTTC. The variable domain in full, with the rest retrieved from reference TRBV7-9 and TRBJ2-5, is DTGVSQNPRHKITKRGQNVTFRCDPISEHNRLYWYRQTLGQGPEFLTYFQNEAQLEKSRLLSDRFSAERPKGSFSTLEIQRTEQGDSAMYLCASSSYQGDQETQYFGPGTRLLVL.

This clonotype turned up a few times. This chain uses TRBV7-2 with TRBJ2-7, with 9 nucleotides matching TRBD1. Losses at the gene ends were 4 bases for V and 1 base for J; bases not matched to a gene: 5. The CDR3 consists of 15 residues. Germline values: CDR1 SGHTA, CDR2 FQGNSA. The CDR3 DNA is TGTGCCAGCAGCTCCCGCGGGACAGGGTCCTACGAGCAGTACTTC. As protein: CASSSRGTGSYEQYF.

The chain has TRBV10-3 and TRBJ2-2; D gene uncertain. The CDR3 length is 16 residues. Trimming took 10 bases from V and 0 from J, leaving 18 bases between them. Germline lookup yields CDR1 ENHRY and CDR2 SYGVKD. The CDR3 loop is CASSRTDTANTGELFF. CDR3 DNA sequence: TGTGCCAGCAGCCGCACTGACACCGCGAACACCGGGGAGCTGTTTTTT.

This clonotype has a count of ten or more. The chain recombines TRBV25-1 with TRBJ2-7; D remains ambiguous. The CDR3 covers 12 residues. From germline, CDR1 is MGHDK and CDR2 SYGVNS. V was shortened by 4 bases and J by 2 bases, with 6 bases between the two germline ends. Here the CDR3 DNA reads TGTGCCAGCAGTGTGGAAACCTACGAGCAGTACTTC. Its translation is CASSVETYEQYF.

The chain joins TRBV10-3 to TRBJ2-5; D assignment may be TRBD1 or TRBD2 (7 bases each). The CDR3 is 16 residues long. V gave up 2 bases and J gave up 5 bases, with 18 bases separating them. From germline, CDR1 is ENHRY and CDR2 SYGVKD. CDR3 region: CAISEGRQGGSETQYF. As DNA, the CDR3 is TGTGCCATCAGTGAGGGGAGACAGGGAGGGAGTGAGACCCAGTACTTC.

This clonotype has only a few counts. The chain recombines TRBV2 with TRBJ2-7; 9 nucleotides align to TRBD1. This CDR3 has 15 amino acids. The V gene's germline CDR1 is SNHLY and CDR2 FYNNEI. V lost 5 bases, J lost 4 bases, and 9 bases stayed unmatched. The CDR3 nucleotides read TGTGCCAGCAGTTACCAAGGACAGGGGCTATACGAGCAGTACTTC. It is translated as CASSYQGQGLYEQYF. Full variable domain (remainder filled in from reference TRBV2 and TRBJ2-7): EPEVTQTPSHQVTQMGQEVILRCVPISNHLYFYWYRQILGQKVEFLVSFYNNEISEKSEIFDDQFSVERPDGSNFTLKIRSTKLEDSAMYFCASSYQGQGLYEQYFGPGTRLTVT.

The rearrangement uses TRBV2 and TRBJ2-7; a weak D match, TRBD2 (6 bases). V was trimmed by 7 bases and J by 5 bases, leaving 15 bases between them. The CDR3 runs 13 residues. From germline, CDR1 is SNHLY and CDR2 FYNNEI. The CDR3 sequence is CASTADPGDEQYF. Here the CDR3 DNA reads TGTGCCAGCACCGCGGACCCGGGAGACGAGCAGTACTTC.

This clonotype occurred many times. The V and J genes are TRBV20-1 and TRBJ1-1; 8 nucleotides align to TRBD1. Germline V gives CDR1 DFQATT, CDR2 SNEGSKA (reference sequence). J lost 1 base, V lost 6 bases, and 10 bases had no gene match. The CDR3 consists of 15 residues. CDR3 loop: CSADWTGNGNTEAFF. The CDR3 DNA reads TGCAGTGCCGACTGGACAGGGAACGGGAACACTGAAGCTTTCTTT.

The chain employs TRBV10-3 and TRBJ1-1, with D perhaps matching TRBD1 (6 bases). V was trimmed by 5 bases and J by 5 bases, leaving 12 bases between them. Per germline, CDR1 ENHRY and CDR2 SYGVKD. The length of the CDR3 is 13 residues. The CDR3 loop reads CAISYGQGTEAFF. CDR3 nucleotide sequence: TGTGCCATCAGTTACGGGCAGGGGACTGAAGCTTTCTTT.

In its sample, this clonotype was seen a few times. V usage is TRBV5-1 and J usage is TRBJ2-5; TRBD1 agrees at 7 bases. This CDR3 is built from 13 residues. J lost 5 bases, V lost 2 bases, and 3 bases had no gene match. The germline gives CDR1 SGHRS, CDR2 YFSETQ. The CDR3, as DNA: TGCGCCAGCAGCTTAGGACAGGACGAGACCCAGTACTTC. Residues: CASSLGQDETQYF.

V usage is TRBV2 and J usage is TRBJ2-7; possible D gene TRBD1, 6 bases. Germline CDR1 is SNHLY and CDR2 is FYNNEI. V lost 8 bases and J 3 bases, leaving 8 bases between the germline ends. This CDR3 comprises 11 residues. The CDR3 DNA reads TGTGCCAGCTTAGGGGGCTACGAGCAGTACTTC. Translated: CASLGGYEQYF.

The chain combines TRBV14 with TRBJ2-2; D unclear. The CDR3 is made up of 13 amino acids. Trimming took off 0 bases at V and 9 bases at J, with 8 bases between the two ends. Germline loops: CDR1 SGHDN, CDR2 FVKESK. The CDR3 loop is CASSQEWFRELFF. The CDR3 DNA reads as TGTGCCAGCAGCCAAGAGTGGTTTAGGGAGCTGTTTTTT.